The entry below gives a single T cell receptor (beta chain) sequence along with its context. The sample belongs to a study of CD8 T cells in Susac syndrome. Blood CD8+ and CD4+ T cells underwent high-throughput TCR beta sequencing. Random-hexamer reverse transcription was applied to 0.5 to 1 ug RNA. TCRdb independently ran MiXCR on the immunoSEQ multiplex PCR reads; one entry per CDR3 protein. The sample yields about 120,000 distinct CDR3 sequences, around 90% seen once. The sequence was obtained from a human donor in good health. Sequences were obtained from CD4+ T cells from PBMCs.

CDR3 bases: TGTGCCAGTAGTGACGGGGGAGGCCTGTCCTACGAGCAGTACTTC. Translating it yields CASSDGGGLSYEQYF. The rearrangement uses TRBV19 and TRBJ2-7; tentative D call: TRBD2 (6 bases). CDR3 length equals 15 residues. V was trimmed by 5 bases and J by 1 base, leaving 15 bases between them. CDR1 is LNHDA and CDR2 is SQIVND in the germline V gene (reference sequence).